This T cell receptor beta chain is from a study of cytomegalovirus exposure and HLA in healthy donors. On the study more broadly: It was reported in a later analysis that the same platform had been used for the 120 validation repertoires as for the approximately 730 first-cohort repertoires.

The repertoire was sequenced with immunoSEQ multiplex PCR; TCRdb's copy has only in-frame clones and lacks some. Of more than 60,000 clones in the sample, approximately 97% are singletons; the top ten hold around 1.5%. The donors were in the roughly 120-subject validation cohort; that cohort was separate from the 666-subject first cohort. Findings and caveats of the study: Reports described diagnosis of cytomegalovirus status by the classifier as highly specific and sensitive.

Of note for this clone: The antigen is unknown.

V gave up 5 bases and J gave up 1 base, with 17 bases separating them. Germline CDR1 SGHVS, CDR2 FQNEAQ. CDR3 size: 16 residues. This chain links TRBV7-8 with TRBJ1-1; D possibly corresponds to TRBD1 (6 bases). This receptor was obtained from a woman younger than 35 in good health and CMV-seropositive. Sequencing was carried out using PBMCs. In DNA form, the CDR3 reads TGTGCCAGCAGCGCTGCGGGGGGCGAAGGGAACACTGAAGCTTTCTTT. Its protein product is CASSAAGGEGNTEAFF.